This T cell receptor (beta chain) emerged from a study of regulatory T cells in long-lasting Graves disease. Study-level background: Graves' cases, newly diagnosed, had used antithyroid drugs under 3 months. The study's findings and limits: Small sample size may have lowered accuracy. Peripheral blood, not thyroid tissue, was the sole material studied.

The sample's time point: newly diagnosed GD, antithyroid drugs for less than 3 months. The TCR library was prepared using RNA isolated from PBMCs. For this clonotype: As yet, its antigen is unknown.

J was trimmed by 2 bases and V by 7 bases; bases with no gene match: 5. Germline CDR1 and CDR2: KGHSH and LQKENI. The CDR3 spans 15 residues. Arm-PCR of CDR3 regions and iRepertoire HTBI primers were used to build TCR beta libraries. One entry per CDR3 protein, called by TCRdb with MiXCR from the multiplex PCR reads. This table holds about 380,000 distinct CDR3 sequences, 15% to 19% found once. Material: peripheral blood mononuclear cells (PBMCs), obtained at new diagnosis, from a patient treated with antithyroid drugs. This chain links TRBV18 with TRBJ2-2; 9 bases are shared with TRBD2. This TCR was recovered from a female donor with Graves disease. CDR3 coding DNA: TGTGCCAGCTTGCTAGCGGGGAGAAACACCGGGGAGCTGTTTTTT. Protein: CASLLAGRNTGELFF.